This T cell receptor (beta chain) is drawn from a study of cytomegalovirus exposure and HLA in healthy donors (dated by TCRdb to the late 2010s). General notes on the study: An earlier analysis of 587 of the donors reported approximately 280 Gb of sequence data and 90 million to 120 million unique TCR beta sequences obtained from approximately 180 million T cells. An early release covering some 640 HLA-typed donors comprised 250 to 350 gigabases of sequencing data and tens of millions of unique TCR sequences. Of the roughly 400 genotyped donors, approximately 80% fell in the genetic ancestry cluster associated with self-reported Caucasian donors. The aim of the study was to test whether cataloging public T cell receptors could identify signatures of past pathogen exposure. The study used immunosequencing to profile the T cell repertoires of several hundred subjects and linked those repertoires to cytomegalovirus serostatus. A separate validation cohort of approximately 120 different subjects was used in addition to the 666-subject first cohort. To predict cytomegalovirus infection status, the study brought together high-throughput TCR immunosequencing, statistical association of individual TCRs with disease status, and machine learning. In a later analysis, previously published TCR beta repertoires from 666 donors were re-analyzed and high-resolution HLA genotyping was added so that TCR occurrence patterns could be studied. Rather than drawing on any new phenotypic data, the later analysis identified candidate immune exposures from TCR beta sequences and the way those sequences occurred across donors. To decide whether each TCR beta V gene segment behaved as functional or pseudogenic, an earlier analysis of nearly 600 of the donors relied on high-throughput TCR beta sequencing. Donor age, sex, ethnicity and CMV serostatus were collected together with the repertoire data. In a later genetic analysis, genome-wide SNP genotypes for 398 of the 666 donors were used, and that subset was treated as a discovery cohort. All discovery cohort repertoires had been generated on a single sequencing platform. HLA typing covered class I and class II loci at four-digit resolution. Typing coverage varied by locus: roughly 629-640 donors for A, B, C, DRB1 and DQB1; around 560 for DQA1; approximately 570 for DPA1; around 450 for DPB1. Because of strong linkage in the cohort, four or five DR-DQ haplotypes were treated as single units for association and clustering. Among some 410 genotyped donors of the cohort, an average of around 240,000 unique TCR beta nucleotide sequences were sequenced per donor, 15% to 20% of them non-productive. What the work shows at the level of the full study, not this receptor alone: Presence/absence analyses assumed roughly uniform sequencing depth across donors, an assumption that may not hold. In a later analysis, TCR association rates were found to vary across HLA loci, with the most associated TCRs seen for DRB1 alleles and the fewest for HLA-C alleles. The earlier analysis of some 540 of the donors excluded approximately 17 rarely observed V segments, including chromosome 9 orphons, because counts were too low. In an earlier analysis of approximately 600 of the donors, most TCR beta V segments were observed in productive rearrangements about 87% or about 30% of the time, broadly matching IMGT annotations. An association between a missense DCLRE1C variant and V-gene and J-gene trimming of TCR beta chains was found in a later genetic analysis and replicated in an independent cohort. Some IMGT-functional V segments, including TRBV6-2 and TRBV6-3, could not be told apart with the 87-base-pair reads, so those segments were excluded. This cohort had only TCR beta chains sequenced, and the lack of alpha or paired-chain data limited which features could be detected. According to the authors, the approach could potentially be generalized to other disease states and immunological phenotypes. Most TCR sequences were seen in very few donors, while some public TCRs were found in many individuals. A group of highly shared sequence variants was considered likely to be a technical artifact of the sequencing pipeline. In vitro tests confirmed that a few of the cytomegalovirus-associated TCR beta chains recognize cytomegalovirus antigens. When HLA alleles, especially DR and DQ, strongly co-occurred, TCR associations were difficult to assign to individual alleles. Linkage disequilibrium might explain the correlated functional status among segregating V segments, but an unknown experimental factor could not be ruled out. At a false discovery rate of 0.05, a later analysis linked about 16,000 TCR beta sequences to specific HLA alleles. In both the original and validation cohorts, the classifier was reported to diagnose cytomegalovirus status with high specificity and sensitivity. Most CMV-associated TCR beta chains appeared to be HLA-restricted in a later analysis, and the HLA associations seemed to be driven largely by CMV exposure. In the study, around 160 TCR beta chains were listed as associated with cytomegalovirus. In a later analysis, HLA-associated TCR beta chains showed more clonal expansion and lower generation probabilities than non-associated chains that were equally common. A later genetic analysis reported fewer N-insertions in productive TCRs among donors in an Asian-associated ancestry cluster than the roughly 620-donor mean. Immune exposure information for the cohort was limited to CMV serostatus. A further reported finding was that TCR beta sequences accurately predicted the HLA-A and HLA-B alleles for most subjects in the first cohort. In a later analysis, several top co-occurrence clusters were reported to appear linked to parvovirus B19, influenza, CMV and Epstein-Barr virus. Because HLA typing was unavailable for some donors at each locus, only the typed subset was used in association tests.

Including cysteine and phenylalanine, the CDR3 has 15 amino acids. The entry retains the CDR3 DNA only, 45 bases that are in frame from base 1. From a lookup of the germline V gene (reference sequence), CDR1 and CDR2 are SGHNT and YYREEE. V is shortened by 4 bases, J by 3 bases, and the region joining them spans 14 bases. Concerning this clone itself: Its antigen target is currently unknown. No base qualities exist here, and no much larger clone lies one base off it.

The protocol used for the library was the immunoSEQ multiplex PCR assay. A mixture of 60 forward primers for TCR Vbeta segments and 13 reverse primers for TCR Jbeta segments was used in the multiplex PCR. Amplification of the CDR3 region of rearranged TCR beta genes was performed with a multiplex PCR assay on genomic DNA. The Illumina HiSeq System was used to sequence the amplified TCR beta libraries as 87-base-pair reads. Per the original workflow: A later analysis counted tens of millions of unique TCR beta chains across the 640 or so repertoires, and roughly 9.9 million of these chains were shared by at least two donors. Raw reads were error-corrected and collapsed into unique sequences with a nearest-neighbor algorithm that merged closely related sequences to remove PCR and sequencing errors. V, D and J gene segments were assigned by aligning CDR3 sequences to IMGT reference sequences. For a sequence to be retained, a match of at least six nucleotides to both a V gene segment and a J gene segment was required. Rearrangements were called productive when the CDR3 lacked stop codons and stayed in frame with V and J; all others were non-productive. CDR3 was defined by IMGT convention, running from the second conserved V-encoded cysteine to the conserved J-encoded phenylalanine. The earlier analysis of some 550 of the donors excluded any sequence lacking an unambiguous match to a single V gene segment. In an earlier analysis of several hundred of the donors, V segments were called functional above 56.7% productive rearrangements and were called segregating when the between-donor standard deviation exceeded 5%. A statistical classification framework was developed to diagnose cytomegalovirus status using the catalog of TCR beta chain sequences. V and J gene assignment, in a later analysis, came from comparing TCR nucleotide sequences with IMGT/GENE-DB human TR gene sequences. Using the TCRdist pipeline, a later analysis assigned CDR3 sequences along with most-parsimonious VDJ recombination scenarios. In a later analysis, every TCR beta chain was defined by the combination of its CDR3 amino acid sequence and its V-gene family, and reads without a unique V-gene family were dropped. In a later analysis, nearly 600 highly shared, low-generation-probability nucleotide sequences were removed to address suspected cross-contamination and a sequencing artifact. A later analysis calculated a clonal expansion index for each public chain from normalized within-repertoire ranks of inferred template counts. Generation probabilities in a later analysis came from a VDJ recombination model fitted to out-of-frame rearrangements, and those results were checked against IGoR. A later analysis scored TCR-TCR, TCR-HLA and TCR-CMV co-occurrence with hypergeometric tests, applying a repertoire-size bias correction to TCR pairs. To estimate false discovery rates, a later analysis permuted the HLA or CMV assignments 20 times. A later analysis grouped co-occurring TCRs with DBSCAN, adding TCRdist sequence similarity when clustering within HLA-allele-positive subsets. For co-occurrence clustering, repertoires with fewer than 30,000 or more than 120,000 public chains were excluded, along with 5 or 6 repertoires with anomalous nucleotide sharing. TCRdb took over this immuneACCESS table, retaining in-frame rearrangements with V and J assigned. Such tables are incomplete; in checked studies, under half of the missing clones stem from an unresolved V gene, and the remainder is unexplained. That table supplies the V and J calls and clone size; D and trimming were determined from the DNA. This sample has around 160,000 clones in its table, and approximately 70% of those were observed once. The ten largest clones capture approximately 1.6% of the sample.

The cohort was made up of approximately 670 healthy bone marrow donors. At the time of sampling, every cohort member was nominally healthy, though immune exposures that went unrecorded were likely present. The donor tested CMV seronegative and was one of the 352 seronegative cohort members. Every donor gave a peripheral blood sample, and the peripheral blood mononuclear cells from that sample were used for TCR beta sequencing. Genomic DNA extraction from the blood cell samples was performed with the Qiagen DNeasy Blood Extraction Kit. The receptor was isolated from a young woman in good health and CMV-seronegative. The chain joins TRBV5-4 to TRBJ2-1; TRBD1 is a possible D gene, resting on 5 matching bases. Sequences were obtained from PBMCs. The nucleotide sequence reads as follows: TGTGCCAGCAGCCCCAGTCAGGGCGACTACAATGAGCAGTTCTTC. It encodes CASSPSQGDYNEQFF.